These T cell receptor beta chains were read from a single sample in a study of hypomethylating agent response in myelodysplastic syndrome. Produced via immunoSEQ multiplex PCR; TCRdb's table is partial and in-frame only. The table records about 2,000 clones, approximately 86% of them present only once. The source material was bone marrow, sampled before or after starting hypomethylating agent treatment for myelodysplastic syndrome (not recorded which). The source of these receptors is a human donor with myelodysplastic syndrome. The CDR3 runs from the conserved cysteine through the conserved F or W. D genes are given only for firm matches. Size is omitted from some rows. Given values are once, few, many or a class for expanded clones.

CDR3 length,D gene,V gene,J gene,clone size,CDR3 DNA,CDR3 protein
15,TRBD2,TRBV4-2,TRBJ2-3,.,TGTGCCAGCAGCCAAGAACTAGCGGGAGCAGATACGCAGTATTTT,CASSQELAGADTQYF
15,.,TRBV5-1,TRBJ1-1,once,TGCGCCAGCAGCTTGGTGGCAGGGGAAAACACTGAAGCTTTCTTT,CASSLVAGENTEAFF
14,.,TRBV7-2,TRBJ2-3,.,TGTGCCAGCAGCTTAGGACGCGGCCTGGATACGCAGTATTTT,CASSLGRGLDTQYF
16,.,TRBV30,TRBJ1-2,.,TGTGCCTGGAAACCCCCCGGGCAGGGAGATTACTATGGCTACACCTTC,CAWKPPGQGDYYGYTF
15,.,TRBV11-2,TRBJ1-1,.,TGTGCCAGCAGCTTAGCGGGGTCCTTCAACACTGAAGCTTTCTTT,CASSLAGSFNTEAFF
15,.,TRBV6-1,TRBJ1-5,once,TGTGCCAGCAGTTCTTACCGGGACGGGACCCAGCCCCAGCATTTT,CASSSYRDGTQPQHF
15,TRBD2,TRBV27,TRBJ2-7,.,TGTGCCAGCAGTTTAGAACGGGAGGGAAGCGACGAGCAGTACTTC,CASSLEREGSDEQYF
15,TRBD2,TRBV29-1,TRBJ2-1,.,TGCAGCGAAACTAGCGGGAGTCTAGGGCGGAATGAGCAGTTCTTC,CSETSGSLGRNEQFF
16,TRBD2,TRBV14,TRBJ2-3,.,TGTGCCAGCAGCCAAGATAGCGGGTTCAGCACAGATACGCAGTATTTT,CASSQDSGFSTDTQYF
13,.,TRBV19,TRBJ1-1,.,TGTGCCAGTAGGGACACCGTGAACACTGAAGCTTTCTTT,CASRDTVNTEAFF
14,TRBD1,TRBV5-1,TRBJ2-7,.,TGCGCCAGCAGCCTCGACAGGGGTACCTACGAGCAGTACTTC,CASSLDRGTYEQYF
13,TRBD1,TRBV4-3,TRBJ1-2,.,TGCGCCAGCAGCCGCGACAGGGGAGACGGCTACACCTTC,CASSRDRGDGYTF
22,.,TRBV27,TRBJ1-4,.,TGTGCCAGCAGTTTTTCGTGGGGCACTGGACGGCTAAAAACCGCAACTAATGAAAAACTGTTTTTT,CASSFSWGTGRLKTATNEKLFF
14,TRBD1,TRBV27,TRBJ2-5,.,TGTGCCAGCAGCCGTCCGGGACAGAAAGAGACCCAGTACTTC,CASSRPGQKETQYF
11,.,TRBV6-6,TRBJ1-4,.,TGTGCCAGCAGTTACGGGGAAAAACTGTTTTTT,CASSYGEKLFF
14,TRBD1,TRBV6-6,TRBJ1-6,once,TGTGCCAGCAGACGGACAGGCAATAATTCACCCCTCCACTTT,CASRRTGNNSPLHF